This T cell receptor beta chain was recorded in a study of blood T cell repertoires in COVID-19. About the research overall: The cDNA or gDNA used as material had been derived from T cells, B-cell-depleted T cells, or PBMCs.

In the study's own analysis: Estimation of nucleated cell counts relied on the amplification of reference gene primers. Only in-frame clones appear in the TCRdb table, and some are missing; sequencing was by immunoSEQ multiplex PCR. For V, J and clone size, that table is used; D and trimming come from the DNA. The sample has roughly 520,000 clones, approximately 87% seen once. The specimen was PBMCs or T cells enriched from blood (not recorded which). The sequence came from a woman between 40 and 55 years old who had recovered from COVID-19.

The CDR3 sequence: CASSPGQGENEQFF. The CDR3 coding sequence is TGTGCCAGCTCACCGGGACAGGGAGAGAATGAGCAGTTCTTC. V and J are TRBV18 and TRBJ2-1, with 9 bases aligning to TRBD1. J gave up 7 bases and V 3 bases, and 4 bases lay outside the gene matches. CDR3 length: 14 amino acids. Germline lookup yields CDR1 KGHSH and CDR2 LQKENI. Based on the CDR3 plus reference TRBV18 and TRBJ2-1, the full variable domain is NAGVMQNPRHLVRRRGQEARLRCSPMKGHSHVYWYRQLPEEGLKFMVYLQKENIIDESGMPKERFSAEFPKEGPSILRIQQVVRGDSAAYFCASSPGQGENEQFFGPGTRLTVL.